This T cell receptor (beta chain) comes out of a study of blood T cell repertoires in COVID-19. Study summary: The samples span acute and convalescent COVID-19 from the United States, Italy and Spain.

Data came from immunoSEQ multiplex PCR; TCRdb stores just in-frame clones and leaves some out. The sample lists about 220,000 clones; roughly 84% were seen once. The CDR3 runs to 14 residues. In germline, CDR1 is MDHEN, CDR2 SYDVKM. Trimming pared 6 bases from V and 2 bases from J, leaving 13 bases between. This receptor was taken from a woman aged 80 or over with acute or convalescent COVID-19. What was sequenced was peripheral blood. The gene calls are TRBV28 and TRBJ2-5; no firm D call. The CDR3 DNA sequence: TGTGCCAGCAGCATCCCGGGTTTACAAGAGACCCAGTACTTC. Its translation: CASSIPGLQETQYF. Looking up the rest from reference TRBV28 and TRBJ2-5 gives the full variable domain: DVKVTQSSRYLVKRTGEKVFLECVQDMDHENMFWYRQDPGLGLRLIYFSYDVKMKEKGDIPEGYSVSREKKERFSLILESASTNQTSMYLCASSIPGLQETQYFGPGTRLLVL.